Listed here are 17 T cell receptor beta chains from one sample, sequenced in a study of blood T cell repertoires in COVID-19. Profiling relied on immunoSEQ multiplex PCR, and the TCRdb table lists in-frame clones only, not all of them. Altogether 65,000 or so clones are present, more than 90% being singletons, with the ten largest covering around 1.3%. The sequencing sample was made of peripheral blood. Source of these receptors: a man in his 60s with acute or convalescent COVID-19.

The chain uses TRBV2 and TRBJ1-1; D is possibly TRBD1 (5 bases). Trimming pared 9 bases from V and 1 base from J, leaving 18 bases between. In germline, CDR1 is SNHLY, CDR2 FYNNEI. CDR3 length equals 15 residues. CDR3 coding DNA: TGTGCCAGTCTAAAAGAAACCACAGGGAACACTGAAGCTTTCTTT. Its translation is CASLKETTGNTEAFF.

This rearrangement joins TRBV19 to TRBJ1-1; no firm D call. Germline V gene sequence: CDR1 LNHDA, CDR2 SQIVND (reference sequence). This CDR3 has 18 amino acids. Trimming shortened V by 1 base and J by 1 base, and 19 bases separated the two germline ends. CDR3 in amino acids: CASSIVIFSQVTNTEAFF. CDR3 coding DNA: TGTGCCAGTAGTATAGTAATCTTTTCTCAGGTAACGAACACTGAAGCTTTCTTT.

The chain joins TRBV3-1 (or the pseudogene TRBV3-2) to TRBJ2-3; the D gene is possibly TRBD2 (7 bases). Germline values: CDR1 LGHDT, CDR2 YNNKEL (reference sequence). This CDR3 has 12 amino acids. The V end lost 6 bases, the J end lost 8 bases, and 12 bases lay between the germline ends. The CDR3 bases are TGTGCCAGCAGGGGAGGGGGGTTTACGCAGTATTTT. It is translated as CASRGGGFTQYF.

As DNA, the CDR3 is TGCGCCAGCAGCCAAGCTTCCGGGGGGCCTCGCACAGATACGCAGTATTTT. This gives the protein CASSQASGGPRTDTQYF. The V call is TRBV4-1, the J call TRBJ2-3; D is possibly TRBD2 (7 bases). The CDR3 is made up of 17 amino acids. V shed 1 base and J shed 1 base, with 15 bases lying between them. Germline-derived CDR1 and CDR2 are MGHRA and YSYEKL.

V usage is TRBV4-1 and J usage is TRBJ1-6; TRBD1 agrees at 7 bases. Trimming removed 4 bases from V and 8 bases from J; junction bases left unmatched: 8. This CDR3 contains 15 residues. From germline, CDR1 is MGHRA and CDR2 YSYEKL. CDR3 DNA: TGCGCCAGCAGCCGAGAAAAAGGGGGCTATTCACCCCTCCACTTT. Translated, it gives CASSREKGGYSPLHF.

This chain connects TRBV7-8 to TRBJ1-5; D gene uncertain. Germline lookup yields CDR1 SGHVS and CDR2 FQNEAQ. Trimming took off 5 bases at V and 7 bases at J, with 9 bases between the two ends. This CDR3 region has 12 residues. CDR3 amino acids: CASSPPSQPQHF. CDR3 nucleotides: TGTGCCAGCAGCCCCCCTTCCCAGCCCCAGCATTTT.

The chain has TRBV4-1 and TRBJ1-6; a weak D match, TRBD1 (6 bases). The CDR3 is 15 residues long. Germline CDR1 MGHRA, CDR2 YSYEKL. The ends were cut back, 4 bases at V and 7 bases at J, with 14 bases in the middle. CDR3 DNA: TGCGCCAGCAGCCCAGCGGGGGCCTGGAATTCACCCCTCCACTTT. This sequence encodes CASSPAGAWNSPLHF.

The chain carries TRBV18 and TRBJ2-3; 9 nucleotides match TRBD1. V was pared by 3 bases and J by 5 bases, with 6 bases of the junction left unmatched. The CDR3 runs to 15 residues. In germline, CDR1 is KGHSH, CDR2 LQKENI. CDR3 in DNA: TGTGCCAGCTCACCTCGGACAGGGGCAAGAGATACGCAGTATTTT. Its protein is CASSPRTGARDTQYF.

V and J are TRBV3-1 (or the pseudogene TRBV3-2) and TRBJ2-3, with D possibly matching TRBD2 (7 bases). This CDR3 region has 19 residues. The V end was cut by 0 bases, the J end by 6 bases, with 25 bases between. Germline CDR1 is LGHDT and CDR2 is YNNKEL (reference sequence). The CDR3 protein is CASSQEGAGAIPLRDTQYF. The CDR3 DNA reads as TGTGCCAGCAGCCAAGAGGGGGCGGGGGCCATCCCCTTAAGGGATACGCAGTATTTT.

This chain joins TRBV6-5 and TRBJ1-1; 8 bases match TRBD1. The length of the CDR3 is 13 residues. After removal of 7 bases from V and 6 bases from J, the junction contained 7 bases not matched to a gene. Germline CDR1 and CDR2: MNHEY and SVGAGI. In DNA form, the CDR3 reads TGTGCCAGCACCGAGCAGGACAGGGCTGAAGCTTTCTTT. This sequence encodes CASTEQDRAEAFF.

The rearrangement joins TRBV7-2 to TRBJ2-7; tentatively, D is TRBD1 (5 bases). Per the germline V gene, CDR1 is SGHTA and CDR2 is FQGNSA. CDR3 length equals 15 residues. Trimming stripped 3 bases from V and 3 bases from J, with 15 bases between. The CDR3 DNA sequence: TGTGCCAGCAGCTTGCAGACAGCTTCGGTCTACGAGCAGTACTTC. It is translated as CASSLQTASVYEQYF.

The chain uses TRBV5-5 and TRBJ2-3; D unresolved. Per the germline V gene, CDR1 is SGHKS and CDR2 is YYEKEE (reference sequence). This CDR3 has 13 residues. V was clipped by 0 bases and J by 14 bases, with 16 bases between them. The CDR3: CASSLEVQAPRYF. The CDR3, as DNA: TGTGCCAGCAGCTTGGAAGTGCAGGCCCCCCGGTATTTT.

The CDR3 DNA sequence: TGTGCCATCAGTGTGGGGGGGCACACTGAAGCTTTCTTT. This sequence encodes CAISVGGHTEAFF. V is TRBV10-3 and J is TRBJ1-1, with D perhaps matching TRBD1 (6 bases). Germline V lookup: CDR1 ENHRY, CDR2 SYGVKD. The CDR3 length is 13 residues. Trimming shortened V by 4 bases and J by 3 bases, and 9 bases separated the two germline ends.

This sequence joins TRBV5-1 and TRBJ2-3; perhaps TRBD1 as D (5 bases). V lost 5 bases and J lost 2, with 9 bases in between. CDR3 length: 13 residues. CDR1 and CDR2 (germline): SGHRS, YFSETQ. The CDR3 DNA follows: TGCGCCAGCAGTAGACAGTACACAGATACGCAGTATTTT. Protein product: CASSRQYTDTQYF.

Notes on this clone: Other DNA sequences of this sample code for an identical CDR3. J is TRBJ2-7 and V is TRBV2; D is unresolved. Germline CDR1 reads SNHLY; CDR2 reads FYNNEI. The CDR3 sequence is 12 residues long. The germline V and J ends were trimmed by 8 bases and 0 bases, with 8 bases remaining between them. The CDR3, as DNA: TGTGCCAGCTCGTCGAGCTCCTACGAGCAGTACTTC. Encoded protein: CASSSSSYEQYF.

The chain recombines TRBV19 with TRBJ2-7; D might be TRBD2 (5 bases). V was cut by 0 bases and J by 3 bases, with 6 bases left in between. From germline, CDR1 is LNHDA and CDR2 SQIVND (reference sequence). The CDR3 is made up of 13 amino acids. In DNA form, the CDR3 reads TGTGCCAGTAGTATAGAGGGGAGCTACGAGCAGTACTTC. Translating it yields CASSIEGSYEQYF.

The chain has TRBV5-1 and TRBJ1-1, with TRBD1 matching over 7 bases. CDR1 is SGHRS, CDR2 YFSETQ, per germline. V dropped 5 bases and J dropped 1; count of bases not matched to a gene: 11. CDR3 length: 16 residues. CDR3 DNA sequence: TGCGCCAGCAGTTTTACAGGGGTCGGGAGGAACACTGAAGCTTTCTTT. Its translation: CASSFTGVGRNTEAFF.